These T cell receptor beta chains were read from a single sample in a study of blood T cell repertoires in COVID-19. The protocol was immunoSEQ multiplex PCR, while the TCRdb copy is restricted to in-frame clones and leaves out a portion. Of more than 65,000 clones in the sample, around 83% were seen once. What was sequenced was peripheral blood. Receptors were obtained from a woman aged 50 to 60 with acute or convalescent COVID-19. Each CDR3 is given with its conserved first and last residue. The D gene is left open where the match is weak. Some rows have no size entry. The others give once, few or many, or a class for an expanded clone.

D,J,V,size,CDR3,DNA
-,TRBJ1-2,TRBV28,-,CASGGQTRYTF,TGTGCCAGCGGCGGACAGACCCGCTACACCTTC
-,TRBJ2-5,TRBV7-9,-,CATQKWPQETQYF,TGTGCCACGCAAAAATGGCCTCAAGAGACCCAGTACTTC
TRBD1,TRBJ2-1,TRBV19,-,CASSIGGGPSNERLF,TGTGCCAGTAGTATAGGAGGGGGCCCCTCTAATGAGCGGCTCTTC
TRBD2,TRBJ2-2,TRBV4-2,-,CASSRRTSGENTGELFF,TGTGCCAGCAGCCGCCGGACTAGCGGAGAGAACACCGGGGAGCTGTTTTTT
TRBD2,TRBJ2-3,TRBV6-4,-,CASSDSSGGVDTQYF,TGTGCCAGCAGTGATTCCTCGGGGGGGGTAGATACGCAGTATTTT
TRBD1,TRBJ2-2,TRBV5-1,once,CASGWDRNTGELFF,TGCGCCAGCGGGTGGGACAGGAATACCGGGGAGCTGTTTTTT
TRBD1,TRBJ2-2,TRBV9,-,CASSAHGQGDTGELFF,TGTGCCAGCAGCGCCCATGGACAGGGTGACACCGGGGAGCTGTTTTTT
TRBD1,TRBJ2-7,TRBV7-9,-,CASSPTRDSEQYF,TGTGCCAGCAGCCCGACCAGGGACAGCGAGCAGTACTTC
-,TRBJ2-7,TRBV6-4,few,CASSDGRLACEQYF,TGTGCCAGCAGTGACGGTCGCCTAGCGTGCGAGCAGTACTTC
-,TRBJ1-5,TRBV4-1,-,CASSQEPRGGESNQPQHF,TGCGCCAGCAGCCAAGAACCGAGGGGGGGCGAGAGCAATCAGCCCCAGCATTTT
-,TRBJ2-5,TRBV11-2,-,CASHRSGQETQYF,TGTGCCAGCCATCGTTCGGGACAAGAGACCCAGTACTTC
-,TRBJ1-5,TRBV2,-,CASSRLDSWSDNQPQHF,TGTGCCAGCAGTCGATTGGACAGTTGGTCTGACAATCAGCCCCAGCATTTT
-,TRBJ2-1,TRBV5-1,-,CASSSQVVGYNEQFF,TGCGCCAGCAGCTCTCAGGTGGTTGGCTACAATGAGCAGTTCTTC
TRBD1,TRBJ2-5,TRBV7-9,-,CASSLNLGTGVKETQYF,TGTGCCAGCAGCTTAAACCTTGGGACAGGGGTGAAAGAGACCCAGTACTTC
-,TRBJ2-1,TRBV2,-,CASSGPHNEQFF,TGTGCCAGCAGTGGGCCTCACAATGAGCAGTTCTTC
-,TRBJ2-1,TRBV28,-,CASSLAGYNEQFF,TGTGCCAGCAGTTTGGCGGGGTACAATGAGCAGTTCTTC
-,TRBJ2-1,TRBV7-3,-,CASSQSAGTAFEQFF,TGTGCCAGCAGCCAGAGTGCCGGGACTGCCTTTGAGCAGTTCTTC